These T cell receptor beta chains were read from a single sample in a study of cytomegalovirus exposure and HLA in healthy donors. Generated by immunoSEQ multiplex PCR, the TCRdb table keeps only in-frame clones and is missing some. This table has some 96,000 clones, roughly three quarters appearing once. The source material was PBMCs. The receptor source for this set is a woman aged 55-75 years in good health and CMV-seronegative. The CDR3 runs from the conserved cysteine through the conserved F or W. Fields, in order: D gene, J gene, V gene, clone size, CDR3 DNA, CDR3 protein. D genes are given only for firm matches. The size of a clone is reported for some rows only, either as once, few or many, or as a class for expanded clones.

D: -
J: TRBJ2-5
V: TRBV10-3
size: -
DNA: TGTGCCACCACCCCCGGACTCTTGCAAGGGGAGACCCAGTACTTC
CDR3: CATTPGLLQGETQYF

D: TRBD1
J: TRBJ1-2
V: TRBV28
size: -
DNA: TGTGCCAGCAACCAGGGGGACTATGGCTACACCTTC
CDR3: CASNQGDYGYTF

D: -
J: TRBJ1-5
V: TRBV10-1
size: -
DNA: TGCGCCAGCAGTGTCGGCGGCACCAATCAGCCCCAGCATTTT
CDR3: CASSVGGTNQPQHF

D: -
J: TRBJ1-6
V: TRBV5-1
size: few
DNA: TGCGCCAGCAGCGCCTACAGGGCGGCCTCCTATAATTCACCCCTCCACTTT
CDR3: CASSAYRAASYNSPLHF

D: -
J: TRBJ1-2
V: TRBV28
size: -
DNA: TGTGCCAGCAGTTCCCCGGCGGGGGCAGGAGAACTTGGAAGCTATGGCTACACCTTC
CDR3: CASSSPAGAGELGSYGYTF

D: -
J: TRBJ2-7
V: TRBV9
size: -
DNA: TGTGCCAGCAGCGTAGCAGGGGGGAGCTCCTACGAGCAGTACTTC
CDR3: CASSVAGGSSYEQYF

D: -
J: TRBJ2-1
V: TRBV4-1
size: -
DNA: TGCGCCAGCAGCCAAGTCCCTGGGACAACCTCCTACAATGAGCAGTTCTTC
CDR3: CASSQVPGTTSYNEQFF

D: -
J: TRBJ2-3
V: TRBV1
size: -
DNA: TGCACCAGCAGCCAAAGGGTTAGCGGGGAGGGGTCAGATACGCAGTATTTT
CDR3: CTSSQRVSGEGSDTQYF

D: -
J: TRBJ1-1
V: TRBV15
size: -
DNA: TGTGCCACCAGCAGAGATTCCGGCACTGAAGCTTTCTTT
CDR3: CATSRDSGTEAFF

D: -
J: TRBJ2-6
V: TRBV2
size: -
DNA: TGTGCCAGCAGTCCCGGTCTCTCTGGGGCCAACGTCCTGACTTTC
CDR3: CASSPGLSGANVLTF

D: TRBD1
J: TRBJ1-6
V: TRBV10-2
size: few
DNA: TGCGCCAGCGGAGGGACAGGGGCTCGGTCACCCCTCCACTTT
CDR3: CASGGTGARSPLHF

D: -
J: TRBJ1-4
V: TRBV16
size: -
DNA: TGTGCCAGCAGCCAATCAGAACAGTTTAATGAAAAACTGTTTTTT
CDR3: CASSQSEQFNEKLFF

D: -
J: TRBJ1-2
V: TRBV7-9
size: -
DNA: TGTGCCAGCAGCTTAACCCAGGGTCGTGGCTACACCTTC
CDR3: CASSLTQGRGYTF

D: -
J: TRBJ1-5
V: TRBV11-2
size: -
DNA: TGTGCCAGCAGCTTAGAGGCAGGGACAAATCAGCCCCAGCATTTT
CDR3: CASSLEAGTNQPQHF

D: TRBD2
J: TRBJ2-7
V: TRBV10-2
size: -
DNA: TGCGCCAGCAGTGGACTAGCGGGAGGCCTTAGCTCCTACGAGCAGTACTTC
CDR3: CASSGLAGGLSSYEQYF

D: TRBD1
J: TRBJ2-7
V: TRBV6-6
size: -
DNA: TGTGCCAGCAACGCTAGACAGGGGGCAGCCTACGAGCAGTACTTC
CDR3: CASNARQGAAYEQYF

D: TRBD1
J: TRBJ1-1
V: TRBV15
size: -
DNA: TGTGCCACCAGCAGAGATTTGAAGGGGGCAAGACTTGAAGCTTTCTTT
CDR3: CATSRDLKGARLEAFF

D: -
J: TRBJ2-4
V: TRBV30
size: -
DNA: TGTGCCTGGAATGTAGGACTAGCCAAAAACATTCAGTACTTC
CDR3: CAWNVGLAKNIQYF

D: -
J: TRBJ2-7
V: TRBV27
size: -
DNA: TGTGCCAGCAGCCCTGGCGGTGTCAGTTCAGACGAGCAGTACTTC
CDR3: CASSPGGVSSDEQYF

D: -
J: TRBJ2-7
V: TRBV5-6
size: -
DNA: TGTGCCAGCAGCCTGCCACAATACGAGCAGTACTTC
CDR3: CASSLPQYEQYF

D: -
J: TRBJ2-3
V: TRBV15
size: -
DNA: TGTGCCACCAGCAGAGATTCTACTCGCACAGATACGCAGTATTTT
CDR3: CATSRDSTRTDTQYF

D: -
J: TRBJ1-1
V: TRBV10-1
size: -
DNA: TGCGCCAGCAGTGAATTGGCTGGGCCGGGGGGTGAAGCTTTCTTT
CDR3: CASSELAGPGGEAFF

D: -
J: TRBJ2-5
V: TRBV2
size: once
DNA: TGTGCCAGCACCCCCCTGCGGCAGTACCGAGAGACCCAGTACTTC
CDR3: CASTPLRQYRETQYF

D: -
J: TRBJ2-3
V: TRBV4-3
size: -
DNA: TGCGCCAGCAGCCAAGGTGGCGGGGAGAGCACAGATACGCAGTATTTT
CDR3: CASSQGGGESTDTQYF

D: -
J: TRBJ1-3
V: TRBV4-1
size: -
DNA: TGCGCCAGCAGCCAAGATCGGGAGTCTGGAAACACCATATATTTT
CDR3: CASSQDRESGNTIYF

D: TRBD2
J: TRBJ2-5
V: TRBV7-9
size: few
DNA: TGTGCCAGCAGCTCCTGGTCTCGGACTAGTCACCGAGAGACCCAGTACTTC
CDR3: CASSSWSRTSHRETQYF

D: -
J: TRBJ1-4
V: TRBV6-5
size: few
DNA: TGTGCCAGCAGTTACGCCCCACGCCGGTTGTTTTTT
CDR3: CASSYAPRRLFF

D: TRBD2
J: TRBJ2-1
V: TRBV5-8
size: -
DNA: TGTGCCAGCAGAGCGGGAGCTTCCTACAATGAGCAGTTCTTC
CDR3: CASRAGASYNEQFF

D: TRBD1
J: TRBJ2-2
V: TRBV7-2
size: -
DNA: TGTGCCAGCAGCCAAGACAGGGCGGGCACCGGGGAGCTGTTTTTT
CDR3: CASSQDRAGTGELFF

D: TRBD1
J: TRBJ1-4
V: TRBV30
size: -
DNA: TGTGCCTGGAGTGCGGGACAGGGTGATGAAAAACTGTTTTTT
CDR3: CAWSAGQGDEKLFF

D: TRBD1
J: TRBJ1-2
V: TRBV7-9
size: -
DNA: TGTGCCAGCAGCTTACCGGGACAGGGAGCTAATGGCTACACCTTC
CDR3: CASSLPGQGANGYTF

D: TRBD2
J: TRBJ2-3
V: TRBV29-1
size: -
DNA: TGCAGCGTTGAAGATTACCCCCTCCGGTGGACTAGCGGGGGGTCGGATACGCAGTATTTT
CDR3: CSVEDYPLRWTSGGSDTQYF

D: -
J: TRBJ2-7
V: TRBV5-4
size: -
DNA: TGTGCCAGCAGCTTGGCTCTGGGGGCCTCCTACGAGCAGTACTTC
CDR3: CASSLALGASYEQYF

D: -
J: TRBJ1-2
V: TRBV19
size: -
DNA: TGTGCCAGTAGTATAGAACAGGGATTCTATGGCTACACCTTC
CDR3: CASSIEQGFYGYTF

D: -
J: TRBJ1-3
V: TRBV7-2
size: -
DNA: TGTGCCAGCAGCGCCGGGGGGGCAGCTGGAAACACCATATATTTT
CDR3: CASSAGGAAGNTIYF

D: -
J: TRBJ1-1
V: TRBV28
size: -
DNA: TGTGCCACCTCCCTTGGCGTCGGAGGTGGAACTGAAGCTTTCTTT
CDR3: CATSLGVGGGTEAFF

D: -
J: TRBJ2-5
V: TRBV30
size: -
DNA: TGTGCCTGGAGTGTTCGGCCCGGCTGGGGAGAAGAGACCCAGTACTTC
CDR3: CAWSVRPGWGEETQYF

D: -
J: TRBJ2-5
V: TRBV30
size: -
DNA: TGTGCCTGGAGTGTGAGAGGAGGCGAGACCCAGTACTTC
CDR3: CAWSVRGGETQYF

D: -
J: TRBJ1-6
V: TRBV5-6
size: -
DNA: TGTGCCAGCAGCTTGGGGTACATTCAAAATTCACCCCTCCACTTT
CDR3: CASSLGYIQNSPLHF

D: -
J: TRBJ2-7
V: TRBV6-1
size: -
DNA: TGTGCCACCGAGGCGGGCCCCTACGAGCAGTACTTC
CDR3: CATEAGPYEQYF

D: -
J: TRBJ1-1
V: TRBV29-1
size: once
DNA: TGCAGCGTTTCGCTCAACATGAACACTGAAGCTTTCTTT
CDR3: CSVSLNMNTEAFF

D: TRBD2
J: TRBJ2-1
V: TRBV6-1
size: -
DNA: TGTGCCAGCAGTGAGTTGGGGCGGGGGACGAACAATGAGCAGTTCTTC
CDR3: CASSELGRGTNNEQFF

D: -
J: TRBJ1-1
V: TRBV5-4
size: -
DNA: TGTGCCAGCAGCGCGAAGGGGGAGTACACTGAAGCTTTCTTT
CDR3: CASSAKGEYTEAFF

D: TRBD2
J: TRBJ2-7
V: TRBV30
size: few
DNA: TGTGCCTGGAGTGTAGGGGGACTAGCGGGAGTCTACGAGCAGTACTTC
CDR3: CAWSVGGLAGVYEQYF

D: TRBD2
J: TRBJ2-1
V: TRBV10-1
size: -
DNA: TGCGCCAGCAGTGACACAGGACTAGCGGGCGATGAGCAGTTCTTC
CDR3: CASSDTGLAGDEQFF

D: TRBD2
J: TRBJ2-7
V: TRBV7-2
size: -
DNA: TGTGCCAGCAGCTCCCCTAGCGGGGGCTCCTACGAGCAGTACTTC
CDR3: CASSSPSGGSYEQYF

D: TRBD1
J: TRBJ2-7
V: TRBV13
size: -
DNA: TGTGCCAGCAGCCATGGACAGGGGGCAATCGAGCAGTACTTC
CDR3: CASSHGQGAIEQYF

D: TRBD2
J: TRBJ2-1
V: TRBV9
size: -
DNA: TGTGCCAGCAGCGTAGTGTCTAGCGGGGGTGATGAGCAGTTCTTC
CDR3: CASSVVSSGGDEQFF